This T cell receptor (beta chain) was documented in a study of cytotoxic CD8 clonotypes in ibrutinib-treated CLL. Using immunoSEQ multiplex PCR, the repertoire was profiled, and TCRdb retains in-frame clones only, with some absent. Among hundreds of thousands of clones listed, roughly 74% were seen once. The ends were cut back, 5 bases at V and 4 bases at J, with 9 bases in the middle. Germline V CDR1 and CDR2: MNHEY, SMNVEV (reference sequence). The CDR3 totals 13 residues. This rearrangement joins TRBV27 to TRBJ1-5; no definite D call. This clonotype originated in a human donor with chronic lymphocytic leukemia. The sequencing used PBMCs, collected after 24 months of ibrutinib treatment. The CDR3 reads CASSREWNQPQHF. CDR3 DNA sequence: TGTGCCAGCAGTAGGGAATGGAATCAGCCCCAGCATTTT.